This T cell receptor beta chain appears in the sequencing data of a study of blood T cells in healthy people across ages. General study findings and limits: Diversity estimated from one million T cells was considered an underestimate. Per million T cells, TCR beta diversity dropped about linearly as age rose.

A sample-barcoded 5' primer and a J-beta primer mix were used in a second PCR of roughly 6 to 12 cycles. Paired-end reads containing CDR3 totaled no fewer than 2.5 million for each sample. Using its own MiXCR run on the 5' RACE reads, TCRdb lists one record per CDR3 protein. The table has 1.6 million or so distinct CDR3 sequences, almost 35% seen once. As concerns this clonotype: Its target is unknown.

V gave up 5 bases and J gave up 8 bases, with 13 bases separating them. CDR3 size: 13 residues. Germline CDR1 is SGHAT and CDR2 is FQNNGV. This chain links TRBV11-2 with TRBJ2-1; unclear D gene. Sample: blood. The receptor was derived from a woman aged 25 to 39 in good health. CDR3 sequence: CASSPLNFYEQFF. The CDR3 nucleotides read TGTGCCAGCAGCCCCCTAAACTTTTATGAGCAGTTCTTC.